This entry concerns a single TCR beta chain. This clonotype was counted at least ten times. Its antigen is still unknown. No per-base quality is available; no much larger clone lies one base away. The data derive from a study of spatial heterogeneity in lung cancer (dated by TCRdb to the late 2010s). In the study overall: Beta-chain transcripts were consistently detected in greater numbers than alpha-chain transcripts, which likely reflects a higher abundance of beta-chain transcripts. The study quantitatively compared TCR alpha and beta repertoires across multiple tumor regions, matched nontumor lung and blood in non-small cell lung cancer. TCR repertoire features were related to nonsynonymous mutation counts determined by whole-exome sequencing of tumor tissue. TCR transcript counts in tumor regions correlated strongly with a T cell transcriptional module score from matched bulk RNA-seq. At surgery, both alpha and beta chains were TCR-sequenced in about 200 tumor regions, approximately 64 matched nontumor lung samples and 56 PBMC samples. In the raw uncorrected reads, each unique combination of TCR and UMI appeared more than ten times on average. The paper's findings and limits, for the study overall: Counts of ubiquitous and regional expanded TCRs were found to correlate with counts of ubiquitous and regional nonsynonymous mutations, respectively. The number of expanded intratumoral alpha and beta TCRs correlated with the tumor nonsynonymous mutation count. TCR-seq was estimated to cover only around 7.2% of tumor T cells for alpha chains and around 13% for beta chains. Confirming at a functional level the hypothesis that regional TCRs recognize regional mutations was considered to require additional single-cell paired TCR alpha and beta sequencing.

What the time point label conveys for this sample: sample taken at primary tumor resection. Samples were obtained from roughly 72 patients with early-stage, untreated non-small cell lung cancer from the lung TRACERx cohort. TCR sequencing used whole RNA extracted from tumor and nontumor lung tissue, or from cryopreserved PBMC samples, without cell sorting. Only patients with enough RNA available from two or more tumor regions were chosen for TCR sequencing. Tumor and adjacent nontumor lung specimens were reviewed by a lung pathologist before selection. Sequences GTSNPN (CDR1) and SVGIG (CDR2) are obtained from the germline V gene (reference sequence). The CDR3, cysteine through phenylalanine, is 12 amino acids long. Just CDR3 DNA is preserved here, 36 bases in frame from base 1. Trimming takes 8 bases off V and 4 bases off J; junction bases not matched to a gene: 6. Libraries were made using 5' RACE. The listed sequencing device is NextSeq 500. The TCR library protocol attached a unique molecular identifier to each TCR cDNA molecule to allow correction of PCR and sequencing errors. On the authors' methods: Decombinator tools were used for TCR identification, UMI-based error correction and CDR3 extraction. TCRs above a frequency of 2 per 1,000, corresponding to the top 1% of the tumor frequency distribution, were defined as expanded. Expanded tumor TCRs statistically deemed absent (corrected P<0.05) from at least one tumor region were classed as regional, and all other expanded tumor TCRs were classed as ubiquitous. Each repertoire was subsampled 100 times to 5,000 TCRs, after which Renyi diversity was computed with the R vegan package. CDR3 similarity networks were built from amino acid triplet string-kernel similarity, connecting CDR3s with pairwise similarity above 0.82. The public reads were reanalyzed by TCRdb: fastp trimming at Q25, MiXCR alignment, in-frame beta chains only. Entries are consolidated by CDR3 protein sequence, retaining the most common genes and DNA. TCRdb assigned the V and J calls; the authors' analysis was not used. For this sample there are about 24,000 distinct CDR3 sequences; about 9.3% appear just once. The ten largest account for roughly 8% of the sample.

This sequence uses TRBV30 and TRBJ2-3; the central 7 bases match TRBD1. The sample was lung tumor tissue, taken at surgery. This TCR derives from a male donor with early-stage non-small cell lung cancer. The DNA sequence is TGTGCCAGGGGGCTAGGGGCAGATACGCAGTATTTT. This is translated as CARGLGADTQYF.